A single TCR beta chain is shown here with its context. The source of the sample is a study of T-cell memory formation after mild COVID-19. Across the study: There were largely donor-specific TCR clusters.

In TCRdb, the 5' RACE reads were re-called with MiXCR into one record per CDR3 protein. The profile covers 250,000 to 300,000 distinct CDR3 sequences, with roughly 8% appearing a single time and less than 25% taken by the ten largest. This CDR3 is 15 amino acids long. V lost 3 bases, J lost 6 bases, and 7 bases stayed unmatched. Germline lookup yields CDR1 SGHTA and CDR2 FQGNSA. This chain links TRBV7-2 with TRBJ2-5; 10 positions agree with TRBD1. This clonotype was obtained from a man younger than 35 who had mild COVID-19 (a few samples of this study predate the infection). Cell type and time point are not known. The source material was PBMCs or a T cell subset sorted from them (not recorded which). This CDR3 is CASSLATDRGKTQYF. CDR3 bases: TGTGCCAGCAGCTTGGCCACGGACAGGGGGAAGACCCAGTACTTC.